This TCR beta chain was observed in a study of early stage breast cancer tumors. General observations from the study: Compared with adjacent normal breast, tumors showed 2 to 2.5-fold denser, more clonal T cells.

Each sample had two DNA replicates, about 0.47 ug blood or about 1.4 ug tissue. The protocol was immunoSEQ multiplex PCR, while the TCRdb copy is restricted to in-frame clones and leaves out a portion. The sample shows 30,000 or so clones, over 70% of them seen only once. This clone is medium-sized within its sample. What it recognizes is unknown. V lost 2 bases to trimming and J lost 4 bases; unmatched junction nucleotides: 12. Germline V gene sequence: CDR1 SGHTA, CDR2 FQGNSA. The CDR3 has 17 amino acids. The chain carries TRBV7-2 and TRBJ2-3, with 7 bases fitting TRBD2. The source of this sequence is a person aged 40-50 years with breast cancer. Sequencing used blood. CDR3 amino acids: CASSLYAGGSGADTQYF. The CDR3 DNA is TGTGCCAGCAGCTTATATGCCGGCGGGAGTGGCGCAGATACGCAGTATTTT.